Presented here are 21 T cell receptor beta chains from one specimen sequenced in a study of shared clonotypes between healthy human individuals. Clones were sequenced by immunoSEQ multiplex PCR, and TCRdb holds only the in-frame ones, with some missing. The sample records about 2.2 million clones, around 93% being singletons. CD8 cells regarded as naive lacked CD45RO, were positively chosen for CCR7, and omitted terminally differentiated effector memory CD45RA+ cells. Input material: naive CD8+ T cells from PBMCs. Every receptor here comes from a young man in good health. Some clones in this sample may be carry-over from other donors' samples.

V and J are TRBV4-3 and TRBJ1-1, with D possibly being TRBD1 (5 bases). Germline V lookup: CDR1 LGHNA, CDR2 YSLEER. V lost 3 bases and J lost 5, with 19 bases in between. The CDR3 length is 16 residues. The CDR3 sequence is CASSQIRGKGETEAFF. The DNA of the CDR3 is TGCGCCAGCAGCCAGATTCGGGGGAAAGGTGAGACTGAAGCTTTCTTT.

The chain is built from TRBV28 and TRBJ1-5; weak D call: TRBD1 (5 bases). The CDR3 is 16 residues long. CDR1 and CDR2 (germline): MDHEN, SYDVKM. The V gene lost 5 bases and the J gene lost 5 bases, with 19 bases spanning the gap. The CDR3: CASSTPRGIGDQPQHF. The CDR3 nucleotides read TGTGCCAGCAGTACCCCTCGGGGGATAGGCGATCAGCCCCAGCATTTT.

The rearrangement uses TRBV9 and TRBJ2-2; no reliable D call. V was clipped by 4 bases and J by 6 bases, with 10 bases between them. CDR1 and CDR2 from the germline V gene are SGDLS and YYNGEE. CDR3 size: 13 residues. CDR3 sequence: CASSPNVPGELFF. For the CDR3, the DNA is TGTGCCAGCAGCCCAAACGTGCCCGGGGAGCTGTTTTTT.

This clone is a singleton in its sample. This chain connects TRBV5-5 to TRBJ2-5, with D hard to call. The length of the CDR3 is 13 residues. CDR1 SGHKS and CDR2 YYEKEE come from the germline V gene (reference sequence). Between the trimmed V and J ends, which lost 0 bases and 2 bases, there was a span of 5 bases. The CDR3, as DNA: TGTGCCAGCAGCTTGGCCAAGCAAGAGACCCAGTACTTC. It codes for CASSLAKQETQYF. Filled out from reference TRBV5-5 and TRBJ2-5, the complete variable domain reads DAGVTQSPTHLIKTRGQQVTLRCSPISGHKSVSWYQQVLGQGPQFIFQYYEKEERGRGNFPDRFSARQFPNYSSELNVNALLLGDSALYLCASSLAKQETQYFGPGTRLLVL.

Written as DNA, the CDR3 is TGTGCCAGCGGACACCTAGCGGGAGAATACAATGAGCAGTTCTTC. Its translation is CASGHLAGEYNEQFF. V gene TRBV5-6 combines with J gene TRBJ2-1; 10 nucleotides align to TRBD2. Germline V gives CDR1 SGHDT, CDR2 YYEEEE. The CDR3 has 15 residues. V gave up 7 bases and J gave up 4 bases; unmatched junction bases: 8.

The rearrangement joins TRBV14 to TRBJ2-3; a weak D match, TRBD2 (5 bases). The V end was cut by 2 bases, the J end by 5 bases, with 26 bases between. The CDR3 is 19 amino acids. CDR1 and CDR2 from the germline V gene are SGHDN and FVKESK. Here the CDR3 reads CASSQWVSQRGLAKDTQYF. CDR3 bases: TGTGCCAGCAGCCAATGGGTGTCTCAGCGAGGGCTAGCTAAAGATACGCAGTATTTT.

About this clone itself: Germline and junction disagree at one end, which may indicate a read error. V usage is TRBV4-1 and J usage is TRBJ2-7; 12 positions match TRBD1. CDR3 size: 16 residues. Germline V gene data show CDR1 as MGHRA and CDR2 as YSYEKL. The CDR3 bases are TGCGCCAGCAGCGCCTGGGACAGGGGGCCCCCCTACGGGCAGTACTTC. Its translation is CASSAWDRGPPYGQYF.

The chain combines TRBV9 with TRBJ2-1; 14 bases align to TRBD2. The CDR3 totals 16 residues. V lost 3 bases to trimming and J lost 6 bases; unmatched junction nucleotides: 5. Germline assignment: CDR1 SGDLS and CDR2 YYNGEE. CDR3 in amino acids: CASSAGLAGGSNEQFF. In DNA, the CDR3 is TGTGCCAGCAGCGCCGGACTAGCGGGAGGTTCCAATGAGCAGTTCTTC. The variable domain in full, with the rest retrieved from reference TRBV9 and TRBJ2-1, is DSGVTQTPKHLITATGQRVTLRCSPRSGDLSVYWYQQSLDQGLQFLIQYYNGEERAKGNILERFSAQQFPDLHSELNLSSLELGDSALYFCASSAGLAGGSNEQFFGPGTRLTVL.

The CDR3 reads CASSQSGGLEPQHF. CDR3 coding DNA: TGCGCCAGCAGCCAATCAGGGGGTCTTGAGCCCCAGCATTTT. The chain couples TRBV4-1 to TRBJ1-5; TRBD1 aligns across 7 bases. From germline, CDR1 is MGHRA and CDR2 YSYEKL. The V gene end was trimmed by 2 bases and the J gene end by 8 bases; junction bases not matched to a gene: 6. CDR3 size: 14 residues.

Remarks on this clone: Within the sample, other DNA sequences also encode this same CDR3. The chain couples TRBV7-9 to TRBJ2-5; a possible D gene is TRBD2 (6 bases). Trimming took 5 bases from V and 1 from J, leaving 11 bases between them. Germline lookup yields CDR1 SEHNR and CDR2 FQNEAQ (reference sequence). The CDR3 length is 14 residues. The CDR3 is CASSPRDSQETQYF. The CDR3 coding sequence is TGTGCCAGCAGCCCGCGGGACTCCCAAGAGACCCAGTACTTC.

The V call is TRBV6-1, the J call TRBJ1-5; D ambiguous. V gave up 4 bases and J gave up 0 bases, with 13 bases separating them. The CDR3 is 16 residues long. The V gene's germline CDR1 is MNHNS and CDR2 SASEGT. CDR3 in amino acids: CASSAPIGYSNQPQHF. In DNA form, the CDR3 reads TGTGCCAGCAGTGCCCCAATAGGATATAGCAATCAGCCCCAGCATTTT.

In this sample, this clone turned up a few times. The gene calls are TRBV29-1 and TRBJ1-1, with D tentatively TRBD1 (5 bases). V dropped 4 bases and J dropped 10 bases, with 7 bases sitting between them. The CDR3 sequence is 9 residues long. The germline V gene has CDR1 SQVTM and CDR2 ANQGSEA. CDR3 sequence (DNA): TGCAGCGTTGGGGGGGGAGCTTTCTTT. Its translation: CSVGGGAFF.

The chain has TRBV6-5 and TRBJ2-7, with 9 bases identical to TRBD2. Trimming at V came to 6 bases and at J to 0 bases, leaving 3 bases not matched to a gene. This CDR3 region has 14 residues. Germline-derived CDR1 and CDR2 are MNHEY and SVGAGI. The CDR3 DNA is TGTGCCAGCAGACCGACTAGCGGCTCCTACGAGCAGTACTTC. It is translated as CASRPTSGSYEQYF.

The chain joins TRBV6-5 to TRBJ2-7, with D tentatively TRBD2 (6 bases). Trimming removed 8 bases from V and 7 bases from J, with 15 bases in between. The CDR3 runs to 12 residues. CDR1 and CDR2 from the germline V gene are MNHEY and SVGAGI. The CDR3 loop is CASSLKGGEQYF. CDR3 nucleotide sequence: TGTGCCAGCTCTCTTAAGGGAGGAGAGCAGTACTTC.

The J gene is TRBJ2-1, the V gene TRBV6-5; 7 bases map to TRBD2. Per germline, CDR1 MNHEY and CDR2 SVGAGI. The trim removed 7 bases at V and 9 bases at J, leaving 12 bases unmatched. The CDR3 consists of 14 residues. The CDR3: CASTPGREFTEQFF. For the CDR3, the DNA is TGTGCCAGCACGCCGGGGCGGGAGTTCACTGAGCAGTTCTTC.

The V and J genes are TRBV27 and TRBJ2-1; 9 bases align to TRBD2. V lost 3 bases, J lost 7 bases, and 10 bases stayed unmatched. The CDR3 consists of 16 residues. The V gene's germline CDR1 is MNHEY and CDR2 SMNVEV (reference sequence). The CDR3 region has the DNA TGTGCCAGCAGTTTCTCTAGCGGGACTCTTCTTAATGAGCAGTTCTTC. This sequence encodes CASSFSSGTLLNEQFF.

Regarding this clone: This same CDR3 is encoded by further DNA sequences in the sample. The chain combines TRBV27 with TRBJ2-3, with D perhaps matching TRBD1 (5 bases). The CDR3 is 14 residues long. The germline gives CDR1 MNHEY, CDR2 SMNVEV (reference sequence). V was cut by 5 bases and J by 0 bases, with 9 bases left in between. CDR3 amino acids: CASSPRASTDTQYF. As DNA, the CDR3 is TGTGCCAGCAGTCCCAGGGCTAGCACAGATACGCAGTATTTT.

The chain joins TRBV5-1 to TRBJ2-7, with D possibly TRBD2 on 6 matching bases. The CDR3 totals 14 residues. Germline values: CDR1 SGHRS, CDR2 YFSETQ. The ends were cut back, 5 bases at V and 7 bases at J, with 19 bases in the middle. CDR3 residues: CASRIGRGIGEQYF. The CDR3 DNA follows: TGCGCCAGCAGGATTGGACGGGGGATCGGGGAGCAGTACTTC.

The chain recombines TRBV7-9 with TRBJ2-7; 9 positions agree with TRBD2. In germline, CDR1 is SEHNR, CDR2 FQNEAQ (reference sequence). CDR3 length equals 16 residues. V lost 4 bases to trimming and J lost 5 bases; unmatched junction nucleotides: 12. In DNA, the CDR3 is TGTGCCAGCAGCTCCCGTGAGGGGACTAGCCTCCACGAGCAGTACTTC. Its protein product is CASSSREGTSLHEQYF.

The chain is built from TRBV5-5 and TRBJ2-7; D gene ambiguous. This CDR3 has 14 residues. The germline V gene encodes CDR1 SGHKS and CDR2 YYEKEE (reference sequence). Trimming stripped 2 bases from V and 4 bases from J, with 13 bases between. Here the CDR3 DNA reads TGTGCCAGCAGCTTTGTTCGCACGGCGTACGAGCAGTACTTC. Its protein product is CASSFVRTAYEQYF.

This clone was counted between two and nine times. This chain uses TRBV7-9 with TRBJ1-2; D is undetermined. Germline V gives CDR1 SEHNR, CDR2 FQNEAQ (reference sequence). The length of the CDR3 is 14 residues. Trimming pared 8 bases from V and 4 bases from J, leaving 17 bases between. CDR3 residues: CASGVDMAGYGYTF. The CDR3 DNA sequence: TGTGCCAGCGGGGTGGATATGGCTGGCTATGGCTACACCTTC.